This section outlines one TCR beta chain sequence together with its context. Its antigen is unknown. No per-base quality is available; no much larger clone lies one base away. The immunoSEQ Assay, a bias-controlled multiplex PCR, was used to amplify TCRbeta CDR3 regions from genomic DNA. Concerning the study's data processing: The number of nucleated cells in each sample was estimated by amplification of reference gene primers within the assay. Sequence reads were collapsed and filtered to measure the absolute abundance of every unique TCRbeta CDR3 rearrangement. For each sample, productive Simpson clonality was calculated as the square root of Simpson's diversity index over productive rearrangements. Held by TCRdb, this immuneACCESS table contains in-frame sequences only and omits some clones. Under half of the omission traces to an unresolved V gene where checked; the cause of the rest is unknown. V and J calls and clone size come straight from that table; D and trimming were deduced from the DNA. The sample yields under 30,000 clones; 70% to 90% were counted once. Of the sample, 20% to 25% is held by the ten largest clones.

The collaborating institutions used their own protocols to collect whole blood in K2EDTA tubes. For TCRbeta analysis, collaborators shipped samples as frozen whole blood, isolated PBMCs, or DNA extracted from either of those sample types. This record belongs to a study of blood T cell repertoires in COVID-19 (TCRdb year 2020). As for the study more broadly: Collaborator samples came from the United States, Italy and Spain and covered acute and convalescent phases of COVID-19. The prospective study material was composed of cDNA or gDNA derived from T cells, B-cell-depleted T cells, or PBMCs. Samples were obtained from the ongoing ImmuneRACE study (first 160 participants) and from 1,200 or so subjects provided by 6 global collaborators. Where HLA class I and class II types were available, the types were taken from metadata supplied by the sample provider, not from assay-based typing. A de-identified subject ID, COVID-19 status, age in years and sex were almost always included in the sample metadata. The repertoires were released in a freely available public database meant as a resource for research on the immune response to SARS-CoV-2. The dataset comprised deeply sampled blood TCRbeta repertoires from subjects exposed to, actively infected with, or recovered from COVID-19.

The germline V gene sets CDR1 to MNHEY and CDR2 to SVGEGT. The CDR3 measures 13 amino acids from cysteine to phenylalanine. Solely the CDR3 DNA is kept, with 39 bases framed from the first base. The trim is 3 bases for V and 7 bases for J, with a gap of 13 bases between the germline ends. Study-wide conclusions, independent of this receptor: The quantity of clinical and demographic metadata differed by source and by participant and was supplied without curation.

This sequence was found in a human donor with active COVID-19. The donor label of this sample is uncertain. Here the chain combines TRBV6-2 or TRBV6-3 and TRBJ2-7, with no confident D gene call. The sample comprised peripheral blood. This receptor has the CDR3 CASSYQVPGEQYF. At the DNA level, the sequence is TGTGCCAGCAGTTATCAGGTCCCTGGGGAGCAGTACTTC.